The table lists the clone carrying this T cell receptor beta chain with many counts. These data are taken from a study of response to subunit inactivated influenza vaccine. The V gene lost 8 bases and the J gene lost 5 bases, with 8 bases spanning the gap. Germline V gives CDR1 SQVTM, CDR2 ANQGSEA. The CDR3 length is 10 residues. TCRdb reprocessed the RT-PCR reads with MiXCR, giving one entry per CDR3 protein. The sample includes roughly 540,000 distinct CDR3 sequences, under 30% seen only once; the top ten take 2.5% to 3%. A further study also used this sample, focusing on T cells expressing NK-cell markers. In that study: In generating TCR beta cDNA, 5'RACE template switching with UMIs was used.

This sequence was found in a man aged 45-65 years who received an inactivated influenza vaccine. The genes are TRBV29-1 and TRBJ2-3, with D unresolved. This material consisted of CD4+ T cells sorted from PBMCs, taken 11 to 12 days after vaccination. The CDR3 protein is CSSSEDTQYF. The CDR3 DNA reads TGCAGCTCGAGCGAAGATACGCAGTATTTT.